Below, 32 T cell receptor beta chains from the same sample are listed, as sequenced in a study of T cell repertoires in cytomegalovirus infection. TCRdb independently ran MiXCR on the reads; one entry per CDR3 protein. The sample gives 510,000 or so distinct CDR3 sequences, 26% of which show up once; about 13% is in the top ten. The sequenced sample was PBMCs. Receptor source: a human donor in good health (CMV status not recorded). Some clones in this sample may be carry-over from other donors' samples.

The sample holds many counts of this clonotype. The chain recombines TRBV12-5 with TRBJ2-5; D not certain. CDR3 length: 14 amino acids. Trimming took off 2 bases at V and 5 bases at J, with 12 bases between the two ends. CDR1 is LGHNT, CDR2 FRNRAP, per germline. The CDR3 nucleotides are TGTGCTAGTGGTTTGTACCCCTTAACGGAGACCCAGTACTTC. Translating it yields CASGLYPLTETQYF.

The genes are TRBV6-5 and TRBJ2-5, with 13 bases aligning to TRBD2. Germline CDR1 is MNHEY and CDR2 is SVGAGI. This CDR3 contains 16 residues. V lost 6 bases, J lost 4 bases, and 8 bases stayed unmatched. The CDR3 loop reads CASSRPGLAGPETQYF. The CDR3 nucleotides are TGTGCCAGCAGCCGCCCGGGACTAGCGGGACCAGAGACCCAGTACTTC.

This clonotype was recorded a few times. This chain links TRBV6-1 with TRBJ2-1; D may be TRBD2 (5 bases). V lost 7 bases and J lost 7, with 11 bases in between. The CDR3 has 12 residues. Germline V gene lookup returns CDR1 MNHNS and CDR2 SASEGT. In nucleotides, the CDR3 is TGTGCCAGCACCCGACCGGGGAATGAGCAGTTCTTC. Translated: CASTRPGNEQFF.

The rearrangement links TRBV30 to TRBJ1-1; D not certain. Germline values: CDR1 GTSNPN, CDR2 SVGIG (reference sequence). The CDR3 runs 13 residues. Trimming took off 2 bases at V and 0 bases at J, with 7 bases between the two ends. The CDR3 loop reads CAWSPRLNTEAFF. CDR3 DNA sequence: TGTGCCTGGAGTCCTAGATTGAACACTGAAGCTTTCTTT.

This clonotype was observed at least ten times. The rearrangement joins TRBV7-2 to TRBJ2-5; 12 bases are shared with TRBD2. The V gene's germline CDR1 is SGHTA and CDR2 FQGNSA. V shed 0 bases and J 4 bases; nucleotides not matched to a gene: 12. The CDR3 contains 19 residues. CDR3 DNA: TGTGCCAGCAGCTTAGCGCCGGGACTAGCGGGCCCCGAAGGAGAGACCCAGTACTTC. Translating it yields CASSLAPGLAGPEGETQYF.

The V and J genes are TRBV7-2 and TRBJ2-3; tentative D call: TRBD2 (6 bases). This CDR3 region has 15 residues. V gave up 6 bases and J gave up 3 bases, with 16 bases separating them. Per the germline V gene, CDR1 is SGHTA and CDR2 is FQGNSA. CDR3 amino acids: CASSPGLHRTDTQYF. The CDR3 DNA reads TGTGCCAGCAGTCCCGGACTACATCGGACAGATACGCAGTATTTT.

This clonotype has a handful of counts. The CDR3 region is CASSSTGTSIGEQYV. The CDR3 coding sequence is TGTGCCAGCAGCTCTACCGGGACTAGCATCGGCGAGCAGTACGTC. The chain links TRBV7-2 to TRBJ2-7, with 9 bases identical to TRBD2. The CDR3 sequence is 15 residues long. CDR1 is SGHTA, CDR2 FQGNSA, per germline. V was clipped by 4 bases and J by 6 bases; unmatched bases: 10.

The table lists this clonotype with a few counts. V is TRBV2 and J is TRBJ2-1; tentative D call: TRBD1 (6 bases). Trimming pared 8 bases from V and 0 bases from J, leaving 11 bases between. CDR3 length equals 14 residues. CDR1 and CDR2 (germline): SNHLY, FYNNEI. CDR3 DNA: TGTGCCAGCGGGGAGACAGGCTCCTACAATGAGCAGTTCTTC. Translating it yields CASGETGSYNEQFF.

The chain links TRBV6-2 or TRBV6-3 to TRBJ2-1; possibly TRBD1 for D (7 bases). The CDR3 runs to 11 residues. Trimming stripped 5 bases from V and 12 bases from J, with 11 bases between. CDR1 is MNHEY and CDR2 is SVGEGT in the germline V gene. The CDR3 region is CASSGGTAQFF. CDR3 coding DNA: TGTGCCAGCAGTGGCGGGACAGCGCAGTTCTTC.

Only a few counts were recorded for this clonotype. The chain carries TRBV14 and TRBJ2-7, with TRBD1 matching over 7 bases. The CDR3 spans 13 residues. CDR1 and CDR2 from the germline V gene are SGHDN and FVKESK. V was pared by 3 bases and J by 4 bases, with 3 bases of the junction left unmatched. Here the CDR3 DNA reads TGTGCCAGCAGCCACGGGACAGTTTACGAGCAGTACGTC. This encodes CASSHGTVYEQYV.

This clonotype was observed at least ten times. The V and J genes are TRBV5-6 and TRBJ2-7; a possible D gene is TRBD2 (5 bases). The CDR3 has 18 amino acids. The V gene's germline CDR1 is SGHDT and CDR2 YYEEEE. Trimming took 0 bases from V and 3 from J, leaving 22 bases between them. Written as DNA, the CDR3 is TGTGCCAGCAGCTTGGAATTAGTTGGTGAGGGTTCCCTCTACGAGCAGTACTTC. The encoded protein is CASSLELVGEGSLYEQYF.

The chain is built from TRBV20-1 and TRBJ2-5, with D possibly TRBD1 on 6 matching bases. This CDR3 has 12 amino acids. V was clipped by 6 bases and J by 0 bases, with 8 bases between them. Germline CDR1 and CDR2: DFQATT and SNEGSKA (reference sequence). Here the CDR3 reads CSARTDQETQYF. The CDR3 nucleotides read TGCAGTGCCCGGACAGACCAAGAGACCCAGTACTTC.

The rearrangement links TRBV19 to TRBJ1-5; 7 bases are shared with TRBD1. The germline CDR1 and CDR2 sequences are LNHDA and SQIVND (reference sequence). The CDR3 sequence is 17 residues long. J was trimmed by 6 bases and V by 5 bases; bases with no gene match: 16. The CDR3 sequence is CASSLSGQSVTGQPQHF. The CDR3 bases are TGTGCCAGTAGTTTATCGGGACAGAGCGTTACGGGTCAGCCCCAGCATTTT.

The chain couples TRBV6-2 or TRBV6-3 to TRBJ2-3; D not certain. Germline V gene data show CDR1 as MNHEY and CDR2 as SVGEGT. V was clipped by 11 bases and J by 6 bases, with 21 bases between them. The CDR3 is 14 amino acids. CDR3 region: CAAASGLAPDTQYF. CDR3 nucleotide sequence: TGTGCCGCCGCCTCTGGGTTGGCACCCGATACGCAGTATTTT.

This chain joins TRBV7-9 and TRBJ2-1, with D unclear. Trimming took off 5 bases at V and 5 bases at J, with 13 bases between the two ends. The CDR3 covers 14 residues. Germline V gives CDR1 SEHNR, CDR2 FQNEAQ (reference sequence). CDR3 bases: TGTGCCAGCAGCCAAGGAAGCTCGAACAATGAGCAGTTCTTC. Its protein product is CASSQGSSNNEQFF. Full variable domain (missing parts from reference TRBV7-9 and TRBJ2-1): DTGVSQNPRHKITKRGQNVTFRCDPISEHNRLYWYRQTLGQGPEFLTYFQNEAQLEKSRLLSDRFSAERPKGSFSTLEIQRTEQGDSAMYLCASSQGSSNNEQFFGPGTRLTVL.

This clonotype was counted between two and nine times. V usage is TRBV28 and J usage is TRBJ1-2; no reliable D call. The germline V and J ends were trimmed by 2 bases and 4 bases, with 20 bases remaining between them. The CDR3 runs to 17 residues. Germline V gives CDR1 MDHEN, CDR2 SYDVKM. CDR3 sequence reads: CASSLNPDPDAGYGYTF. In DNA, the CDR3 is TGTGCCAGCAGTTTAAATCCCGATCCGGACGCCGGCTATGGCTACACCTTC.

The V and J genes are TRBV7-9 and TRBJ1-1, with TRBD1 as a possible D gene (6 bases). Trimming took off 5 bases at V and 5 bases at J, with 15 bases between the two ends. CDR3 length: 14 residues. Per the germline V gene, CDR1 is SEHNR and CDR2 is FQNEAQ (reference sequence). CDR3 bases: TGTGCCAGCAGCCACCCCGGGGGCGGAACTGAAGCTTTCTTT. This sequence encodes CASSHPGGGTEAFF.

This clonotype was recorded many times. This chain joins TRBV4-2 and TRBJ1-2; 9 nucleotides match TRBD1. Germline CDR1 LGHNA, CDR2 YNFKEQ. The CDR3 is 14 residues long. The V and J ends lost 3 bases and 4 bases, in that order; junction bases with no gene match: 3. CDR3 DNA sequence: TGTGCCAGCAGCCAGGGACAGGGCGGCTATGGCTACACCTTC. It specifies CASSQGQGGYGYTF.

This clonotype appeared a few times. The chain links TRBV6-2 or TRBV6-3 to TRBJ2-1; the D gene is possibly TRBD2 (5 bases). The CDR3 is 14 residues long. Trimming left V 2 bases short and J 8 bases short, with 13 bases between. Germline loops: CDR1 MNHEY, CDR2 SVGEGT. CDR3: CASSYELAGDEQFF. CDR3 nucleotide sequence: TGTGCCAGCAGTTACGAGCTAGCTGGCGATGAGCAGTTCTTC.

This clonotype came up many times. The V gene is TRBV12-3 or TRBV12-4, the J gene TRBJ2-1, with D perhaps matching TRBD1 or TRBD2 (6 bases each). The V and J ends lost 4 bases and 5 bases respectively, with 15 bases between them. The CDR3 runs to 15 residues. The CDR3 loop reads CASSSLGRDNNEQFF. In nucleotides, the CDR3 is TGTGCCAGCAGTTCCCTCGGGCGGGACAACAATGAGCAGTTCTTC.

The rearrangement links TRBV7-4 to TRBJ2-7, with D maybe TRBD1 (10 bases). Germline V gives CDR1 SGHVT, CDR2 SQSDAQ. The CDR3 sequence is 20 residues long. Trimming removed 1 base from V and 4 bases from J, with 29 bases in between. Here the CDR3 reads CASSLVRGQGVLAGHYEQYF. The CDR3 nucleotides read TGTGCCAGCAGCTTAGTACGTGGACAGGGGGTGCTAGCGGGACATTACGAGCAGTACTTC.

This chain joins TRBV5-1 and TRBJ2-2; TRBD2 aligns across 12 bases. This CDR3 region has 17 residues. The V gene's germline CDR1 is SGHRS and CDR2 YFSETQ. Losses at the gene ends were 4 bases for V and 6 bases for J; bases not matched to a gene: 10. The CDR3 reads CASSKRLAGVAAGELFF. The CDR3 bases are TGCGCCAGCAGCAAAAGACTAGCGGGAGTGGCGGCCGGGGAGCTGTTTTTT.

This clonotype has more than one count but fewer than ten. The chain uses TRBV11-2 and TRBJ2-5; 11 bases match TRBD2. This CDR3 region has 18 residues. V trimming: 5 bases; J trimming: 1 base; junction bases outside the gene matches: 12. Germline V gives CDR1 SGHAT, CDR2 FQNNGV. CDR3 sequence reads: CASSLRLAGLHAQETQYF. Here the CDR3 DNA reads TGTGCCAGCAGCCTCCGACTAGCGGGACTACATGCCCAAGAGACCCAGTACTTC.

This clonotype has a count of ten or more. The gene calls are TRBV7-8 and TRBJ1-6; TRBD1 is a possible D gene (5 bases). The CDR3 loop spans 16 amino acids. V was pared by 2 bases and J by 9 bases, with 17 bases between. Germline CDR1 reads SGHVS; CDR2 reads FQNEAQ. CDR3 amino acids: CASSLSVGLLSSPLHF. The CDR3 nucleotides are TGTGCCAGCAGCTTATCTGTGGGACTTTTAAGTTCACCCCTCCACTTT. The full variable domain, its missing parts supplied by reference TRBV7-8 and TRBJ1-6, is GAGVSQSPRYKVAKRGQDVALRCDPISGHVSLFWYQQALGQGPEFLTYFQNEAQLDKSGLPSDRFFAERPEGSVSTLKIQRTQQEDSAVYLCASSLSVGLLSSPLHFGNGTRLTVT.

This clonotype was recorded only once. V and J are TRBV29-1 and TRBJ2-7, with TRBD2 identical over 7 bases. V trimming: 1 base; J trimming: 1 base; junction bases outside the gene matches: 7. CDR1 SQVTM and CDR2 ANQGSEA come from the germline V gene. This CDR3 comprises 15 residues. CDR3 nucleotides: TGCAGCGTTGAAGTGGAGGCGGGAGTGTCCTACGAGCAGTACTTC. Translation: CSVEVEAGVSYEQYF.

This clonotype was detected only a few times. This chain links TRBV6-2 or TRBV6-3 with TRBJ2-7, with D perhaps TRBD1 (5 bases). Looked up from germline, CDR1 is MNHEY and CDR2 is SVGEGT. This CDR3 comprises 14 residues. The V and J ends lost 7 bases and 5 bases respectively, with 18 bases between them. The CDR3 DNA follows: TGTGCCAGCACCTCACCGGTGGCAGGGCACGAGCAGTACGTC. Translating gives CASTSPVAGHEQYV.

This clonotype was counted a single time. CDR3 loop: CASSLGQGASYEQYV. CDR3 DNA sequence: TGTGCCAGCAGTTTAGGTCAGGGGGCGTCCTACGAGCAGTACGTC. J is TRBJ2-7 and V is TRBV12-3 or TRBV12-4, with TRBD1 identical over 8 bases. V was pared by 1 base and J by 1 base, with 3 bases of the junction left unmatched. CDR3 length: 15 amino acids.

This chain connects TRBV6-6 to TRBJ2-3; D is possibly TRBD2 (5 bases). Germline lookup yields CDR1 MNHNY and CDR2 SVGAGI (reference sequence). The CDR3 runs to 17 residues. Trimming cost V 3 bases and J 2 bases, with 18 bases left between them. The CDR3 DNA sequence: TGTGCCAGCAGTTATCGCCCTCCAGCGGAGAACACAGATACGCAGTATTTT. Its translation is CASSYRPPAENTDTQYF.

J is TRBJ2-7 and V is TRBV4-1; D unresolved. Germline V gene lookup returns CDR1 MGHRA and CDR2 YSYEKL. This CDR3 is 15 amino acids long. Trimming shortened V by 1 base and J by 2 bases, and 12 bases separated the two germline ends. Here the CDR3 DNA reads TGCGCCAGCAGCCAAGGGGTAAGATATACCTACGAGCAGTACTTC. This gives the protein CASSQGVRYTYEQYF.

The J gene is TRBJ2-1, the V gene TRBV24-1, with TRBD1 matching 7 bases. Germline V gene data show CDR1 as KGHDR and CDR2 as SFDVKD. The CDR3 has 14 amino acids. V dropped 10 bases and J dropped 13; count of bases not matched to a gene: 18. The CDR3 loop reads CATSGQTELGPQFF. In DNA form, the CDR3 reads TGTGCCACTTCGGGACAGACCGAACTTGGGCCACAGTTCTTC.

This rearrangement joins TRBV6-5 to TRBJ2-7, with TRBD2 identical over 7 bases. Per the germline V gene, CDR1 is MNHEY and CDR2 is SVGAGI. V was clipped by 0 bases and J by 3 bases; unmatched bases: 2. This CDR3 is built from 14 residues. The CDR3 DNA is TGTGCCAGCAGTTACTCACGCGGGAGCTACGAGCAGTACGTC. Translated: CASSYSRGSYEQYV.

The V and J genes are TRBV24-1 and TRBJ2-1; 7 positions match TRBD2. Germline V gives CDR1 KGHDR, CDR2 SFDVKD. The CDR3 has 19 residues. V trimming: 2 bases; J trimming: 4 bases; junction bases outside the gene matches: 16. CDR3 amino acids: CATSDSSGEANKYYNEQFF. DNA of the CDR3: TGTGCCACCAGTGATTCCAGCGGGGAGGCCAACAAATATTACAATGAGCAGTTCTTC.